This is a list of T cell receptor beta chains from one sample in a study of glioma-infiltrating T cells. From the multiplex PCR reads, TCRdb called clonotypes with MiXCR, one entry per CDR3 protein. The sample yields approximately 120,000 distinct CDR3 sequences, approximately 25% seen once. The sequenced material came from glioma tissue, nonneoplastic brain tissue, or PBMCs (not recorded which). Receptor source: a human donor with low-grade glioma or glioblastoma, undergoing nonglioma brain surgery, or in good health (not recorded which). The CDR3 runs from the conserved cysteine through the conserved F or W. The D gene is left open where the match is weak. Clone size appears in some rows only: once, few, many, or a class for an expanded clone.

d_gene: TRBD2; abundance: many; j_gene: TRBJ2-1; v_gene: TRBV7-6; CDR3nt: TGTGCCAGCAGCTTAAACCTAGCGGGGGACAATGAGCAGTTCTTC; CDR3aa: CASSLNLAGDNEQFF
d_gene: .; abundance: .; j_gene: TRBJ2-4; v_gene: TRBV3-1; CDR3nt: TGTGCCAGCAGCCGGACACCTACCCCAAGGAACATTCAGTACTTC; CDR3aa: CASSRTPTPRNIQYF
d_gene: .; abundance: few; j_gene: TRBJ2-3; v_gene: TRBV29-1; CDR3nt: TGCAGCGTAGACAAGGGCCCCAGCACAGATACGCAGTATTTT; CDR3aa: CSVDKGPSTDTQYF
d_gene: TRBD2; abundance: .; j_gene: TRBJ2-1; v_gene: TRBV18; CDR3nt: TGTGCCAGCTCACTACAAACCGGGGGGACCTCCTACAATGAGCAGTTCTTC; CDR3aa: CASSLQTGGTSYNEQFF
d_gene: .; abundance: many; j_gene: TRBJ1-5; v_gene: TRBV24-1; CDR3nt: TGTGCCACCAGTGACCCTGGTGAGCCCCAGCATTTT; CDR3aa: CATSDPGEPQHF
d_gene: TRBD1; abundance: many; j_gene: TRBJ1-5; v_gene: TRBV4-1; CDR3nt: TGCGCCAGCAGCAGATCAGGAACCGGGACAGGTGGTCAGCCCCAGCATTTT; CDR3aa: CASSRSGTGTGGQPQHF
d_gene: .; abundance: many; j_gene: TRBJ1-1; v_gene: TRBV20-1; CDR3nt: TGCAGTGCTAACGCGCAGGACCCACGGAACACTGAAGCTTTCTTT; CDR3aa: CSANAQDPRNTEAFF
d_gene: .; abundance: many; j_gene: TRBJ1-1; v_gene: TRBV7-9; CDR3nt: TGTGCCAGCAGCTTAGATACCTTGGCACGGGGTCGGAGCACTGAAGCTTTCTTT; CDR3aa: CASSLDTLARGRSTEAFF
d_gene: .; abundance: .; j_gene: TRBJ1-2; v_gene: TRBV11-2; CDR3nt: TGTGCCAGCAGGAGCTCAGGAGGGGGTTTAAGGGGCTATGGCTACACCTTC; CDR3aa: CASRSSGGGLRGYGYTF
d_gene: .; abundance: .; j_gene: TRBJ1-5; v_gene: TRBV6-4; CDR3nt: TGTGCCAGCCTCCGACTTATTCAGCCCCAGCATTTT; CDR3aa: CASLRLIQPQHF
d_gene: .; abundance: many; j_gene: TRBJ2-3; v_gene: TRBV24-1; CDR3nt: TGTGCCACCAGTGATGCGACAGTTACAGATACGCAGTATTTT; CDR3aa: CATSDATVTDTQYF
d_gene: TRBD1; abundance: .; j_gene: TRBJ2-7; v_gene: TRBV27; CDR3nt: TGTGCCAGCAGTTTACGGACAGGGTATGGATACGAGCAGTACTTC; CDR3aa: CASSLRTGYGYEQYF
d_gene: TRBD2; abundance: many; j_gene: TRBJ2-3; v_gene: TRBV12-3/TRBV12-4; CDR3nt: TGTGCCAGCAGGAACCTGGGACTAGCGGGAGCAGATACGCAGTATTTT; CDR3aa: CASRNLGLAGADTQYF
d_gene: TRBD1; abundance: .; j_gene: TRBJ2-6; v_gene: TRBV29-1; CDR3nt: TGCAGCGTGCAGGACAGGGGTCAACATTCCGCCAACTTCCTGACTTTC; CDR3aa: CSVQDRGQHSANFLTF
d_gene: TRBD2; abundance: many; j_gene: TRBJ2-3; v_gene: TRBV6-6; CDR3nt: TGTGCCAGCAGTTACGCTAGCGGGAGTGCAGATACGCAGTATTTT; CDR3aa: CASSYASGSADTQYF
d_gene: .; abundance: .; j_gene: TRBJ2-5; v_gene: TRBV29-1; CDR3nt: TGCAGCGTTGCGTCGGTACAGGGAGAGACCCAGTACTTC; CDR3aa: CSVASVQGETQYF
d_gene: TRBD1; abundance: few; j_gene: TRBJ2-3; v_gene: TRBV24-1; CDR3nt: TGTGCCACCAGAAGGGACAGCGAACCCACAGATACGCAGTATTTT; CDR3aa: CATRRDSEPTDTQYF
d_gene: TRBD1; abundance: few; j_gene: TRBJ2-3; v_gene: TRBV19; CDR3nt: TGTGCCAGTAGTATAACAGGGGAAAGCGCAGATACGCAGTATTTT; CDR3aa: CASSITGESADTQYF
d_gene: .; abundance: .; j_gene: TRBJ2-5; v_gene: TRBV24-1; CDR3nt: TGTGCCACCAGTGAACAACTAAGGGACAGGCAGACTAGCGGCCAAGAGACCCAGTACTTC; CDR3aa: CATSEQLRDRQTSGQETQYF
d_gene: .; abundance: few; j_gene: TRBJ2-3; v_gene: TRBV12-3/TRBV12-4; CDR3nt: TGTGCCAGCAGTCGGGAGTACCAAGATACGCAGTATTTT; CDR3aa: CASSREYQDTQYF
d_gene: .; abundance: many; j_gene: TRBJ1-6; v_gene: TRBV10-3; CDR3nt: TGTGCCATCAGTGACTTGAATTCACCCCTCCACTTT; CDR3aa: CAISDLNSPLHF
d_gene: TRBD2; abundance: .; j_gene: TRBJ2-5; v_gene: TRBV12-3/TRBV12-4; CDR3nt: TGTGCCAGCAGTCGGGACTACAAAGAGACCCAGTACTTC; CDR3aa: CASSRDYKETQYF
d_gene: .; abundance: .; j_gene: TRBJ1-5; v_gene: TRBV12-3/TRBV12-4; CDR3nt: TGTGCCAGCAGTTTTACAGATAATCAGCCCCAGCATTTT; CDR3aa: CASSFTDNQPQHF
d_gene: .; abundance: many; j_gene: TRBJ2-3; v_gene: TRBV24-1; CDR3nt: TGTGCCACCAGTGAGGGGGCGAAAGATACGCAGTATTTT; CDR3aa: CATSEGAKDTQYF
d_gene: .; abundance: few; j_gene: TRBJ2-1; v_gene: TRBV19; CDR3nt: TGTGCCAGTAGTACCGGACCTGGCGATGAGCAGTTCTTC; CDR3aa: CASSTGPGDEQFF
d_gene: .; abundance: .; j_gene: TRBJ1-1; v_gene: TRBV3-1; CDR3nt: TGTGCCAGCAGCCATCGGGCACTGAACACTGAAGCTTTCTTT; CDR3aa: CASSHRALNTEAFF
d_gene: .; abundance: many; j_gene: TRBJ2-1; v_gene: TRBV12-3/TRBV12-4; CDR3nt: TGTGCCAGCAGAGACTCCTCGGCCTACAATGAGCAGTTCTTC; CDR3aa: CASRDSSAYNEQFF
d_gene: .; abundance: many; j_gene: TRBJ1-4; v_gene: TRBV12-3/TRBV12-4; CDR3nt: TGTGCCAGCAGTTTAGGTGAAAAACTGTTTTTT; CDR3aa: CASSLGEKLFF
d_gene: .; abundance: few; j_gene: TRBJ2-2; v_gene: TRBV3-1; CDR3nt: TGTGCCAGCAGCCATGGGGGACGTACCGGGGAGCTGTTTTTT; CDR3aa: CASSHGGRTGELFF
d_gene: .; abundance: .; j_gene: TRBJ2-7; v_gene: TRBV29-1; CDR3nt: TGCAGCGTTGATAATTTGGGGGGCGACGAGCAGTACTTC; CDR3aa: CSVDNLGGDEQYF
d_gene: .; abundance: .; j_gene: TRBJ1-4; v_gene: TRBV4-3; CDR3nt: TGCGCCAGCAGCCAATTTAGAGAGGCAACTAATGAAAAACTGTTTTTT; CDR3aa: CASSQFREATNEKLFF
d_gene: .; abundance: many; j_gene: TRBJ1-2; v_gene: TRBV18; CDR3nt: TGTGCCAGCTCACCACCCGCAGGGACCTATGGCTACACCTTC; CDR3aa: CASSPPAGTYGYTF
d_gene: TRBD2; abundance: many; j_gene: TRBJ2-3; v_gene: TRBV28; CDR3nt: TGTGCCAGCAGTTCCTCGGGAGCGGGAGGAGGAGATACGCAGTATTTT; CDR3aa: CASSSSGAGGGDTQYF
d_gene: .; abundance: many; j_gene: TRBJ2-7; v_gene: TRBV6-2/TRBV6-3; CDR3nt: TGTGCCAGCAGTTACTCGACTGGGGCTCACGAGCAGTACTTC; CDR3aa: CASSYSTGAHEQYF
d_gene: .; abundance: many; j_gene: TRBJ1-5; v_gene: TRBV7-9; CDR3nt: TGTGCCAGCAGCTCAGGGGTGCAGCCCCAGCATTTT; CDR3aa: CASSSGVQPQHF
d_gene: .; abundance: .; j_gene: TRBJ2-7; v_gene: TRBV12-3/TRBV12-4; CDR3nt: TGTGCCAGCAGTCGGACCTCCTACGAGCAGTACTTC; CDR3aa: CASSRTSYEQYF
d_gene: TRBD1; abundance: many; j_gene: TRBJ1-5; v_gene: TRBV6-1; CDR3nt: TGTGCCACCACCCCTATAGGGACAGGGAATCAGCCCCAGCATTTT; CDR3aa: CATTPIGTGNQPQHF
d_gene: TRBD1; abundance: many; j_gene: TRBJ1-2; v_gene: TRBV19; CDR3nt: TGTGCCAGTAGCGGGACAGGGGATATCTATGGCTACACCTTC; CDR3aa: CASSGTGDIYGYTF
d_gene: TRBD1; abundance: many; j_gene: TRBJ2-7; v_gene: TRBV20-1; CDR3nt: TGCAGTGGCAAAAAATACGGACAGGGGGCCTACGAGCAGTACTTC; CDR3aa: CSGKKYGQGAYEQYF
d_gene: TRBD1; abundance: many; j_gene: TRBJ1-2; v_gene: TRBV7-2; CDR3nt: TGTGCCAGCAGCCTCCCGACAGGGGCACTGGGGTACACCTTC; CDR3aa: CASSLPTGALGYTF
d_gene: TRBD2; abundance: many; j_gene: TRBJ2-1; v_gene: TRBV15; CDR3nt: TGTGCCACCAGCAGAGAGAGTAGCGGGAGGGGATACAATGAGCAGTTCTTC; CDR3aa: CATSRESSGRGYNEQFF
d_gene: .; abundance: many; j_gene: TRBJ1-5; v_gene: TRBV2; CDR3nt: TGTGCCAGCACTCAAGCCGGGTTATACCAGCCCCAGCATTTT; CDR3aa: CASTQAGLYQPQHF
d_gene: TRBD2; abundance: .; j_gene: TRBJ2-1; v_gene: TRBV12-3/TRBV12-4; CDR3nt: TGTGCCACTATCGCCCTGGCTAGCGGTTACAATGAGCAGTTCTTC; CDR3aa: CATIALASGYNEQFF
d_gene: .; abundance: .; j_gene: TRBJ2-1; v_gene: TRBV19; CDR3nt: TGTGCCAGTAGTATAGACCCCTTAAATGAGCAGTTCTTC; CDR3aa: CASSIDPLNEQFF
d_gene: .; abundance: few; j_gene: TRBJ1-1; v_gene: TRBV29-1; CDR3nt: TGCAGCGTTGAGGAGGTGCAGTACACTGAAGCTTTCTTT; CDR3aa: CSVEEVQYTEAFF
d_gene: TRBD2; abundance: many; j_gene: TRBJ2-7; v_gene: TRBV4-1; CDR3nt: TGCGCCAGCAGCCAAGCTAGCGGGGGGTTGTACGAGCAGTACTTC; CDR3aa: CASSQASGGLYEQYF
d_gene: .; abundance: .; j_gene: TRBJ1-2; v_gene: TRBV5-1; CDR3nt: TGCGCCAGCAGCTCCAGACACGAAAAGGACTATGGCTACACCTTC; CDR3aa: CASSSRHEKDYGYTF
d_gene: TRBD2; abundance: many; j_gene: TRBJ2-2; v_gene: TRBV11-3; CDR3nt: TGTGCCAGCAGCTCGTGGACTAGCGAGGACACCGGGGAGCTGTTTTTT; CDR3aa: CASSSWTSEDTGELFF
d_gene: .; abundance: .; j_gene: TRBJ2-3; v_gene: TRBV3-1; CDR3nt: TGTGCCAGCAGCCAGTACTCTCCGGGATGCACAGATACGCAGTATTTT; CDR3aa: CASSQYSPGCTDTQYF
d_gene: .; abundance: many; j_gene: TRBJ1-2; v_gene: TRBV2; CDR3nt: TGTGCCAGCAGTTTCGACGGACTCTATGGCTACACCTTC; CDR3aa: CASSFDGLYGYTF
d_gene: TRBD1; abundance: many; j_gene: TRBJ2-2; v_gene: TRBV2; CDR3nt: TGTGCCAGCAGAGGGACAGCAGCGAACACCGGGGAGCTGTTTTTT; CDR3aa: CASRGTAANTGELFF
d_gene: .; abundance: many; j_gene: TRBJ2-7; v_gene: TRBV7-9; CDR3nt: TGTGCCAGCAGCCCGGTAAGGACCTACGAGCAGTACTTC; CDR3aa: CASSPVRTYEQYF
d_gene: TRBD2; abundance: .; j_gene: TRBJ2-2; v_gene: TRBV19; CDR3nt: TGTGCCAGTAGTATAACTAGCGGCTACACCGGGGAGCTGTTTTTT; CDR3aa: CASSITSGYTGELFF
d_gene: .; abundance: many; j_gene: TRBJ2-1; v_gene: TRBV19; CDR3nt: TGTGCCAGTAGTATAGGTGCCGGGAGCTACAATGAGCAGTTCTTC; CDR3aa: CASSIGAGSYNEQFF
d_gene: TRBD2; abundance: .; j_gene: TRBJ2-1; v_gene: TRBV10-3; CDR3nt: TGTGCCATCAGGCCGGGACTAGCGGGAGTACGGAATTACAATGAGCAGTTCTTC; CDR3aa: CAIRPGLAGVRNYNEQFF
d_gene: .; abundance: .; j_gene: TRBJ2-3; v_gene: TRBV7-3; CDR3nt: TGTGCCAGCAGCTTATCTGGAGTGCCTGCAGATACGCAGTATTTT; CDR3aa: CASSLSGVPADTQYF
d_gene: .; abundance: many; j_gene: TRBJ2-5; v_gene: TRBV7-2; CDR3nt: TGTGCCAGCAGCTTAAGGGTGGGGCATACCGAGACCCAGTACTTC; CDR3aa: CASSLRVGHTETQYF
d_gene: TRBD2; abundance: many; j_gene: TRBJ2-3; v_gene: TRBV7-2; CDR3nt: TGTGCCAGCAGCTTAAGGTCTAGCGGGAGCCTCGAAGCGCAGTATTTT; CDR3aa: CASSLRSSGSLEAQYF